The present TCR beta chain was sequenced within a study of cytomegalovirus exposure and HLA in healthy donors. Points on this clone: Its specificity is unknown.

Study-level points and caveats: With further analysis later on, most CMV-associated TCR beta chains appeared HLA-restricted. In a later analysis, DRB1 alleles had the most associated TCRs; HLA-C alleles the fewest. Cytomegalovirus-associated TCR beta chains were listed, numbering 150 to 200. The authors judged a highly shared variant cluster likely a sequencing artifact.

13 Jbeta primers and 60 Vbeta primers were used for the PCR. The method was immunoSEQ multiplex PCR; TCRdb's version includes in-frame clones alone and lacks a portion of them. The repertoire consists of approximately 200,000 clones, with 78% occurring once and the leading ten covering under 7%. Germline V gene sequence: CDR1 SNHLY, CDR2 FYNNEI. The ends were cut back, 9 bases at V and 4 bases at J, with 28 bases in the middle. The CDR3 consists of 17 residues. Sequenced: PBMCs. The TCR comes from a woman aged 25 to 39 in good health and CMV-seropositive. V and J are TRBV2 and TRBJ2-7; D may be TRBD2 (5 bases). The CDR3 DNA reads TGTGCCAGTCGTGTATTTGCCGGAGAGGGTTTTATTTACGAGCAGTACTTC. Encoded protein: CASRVFAGEGFIYEQYF.